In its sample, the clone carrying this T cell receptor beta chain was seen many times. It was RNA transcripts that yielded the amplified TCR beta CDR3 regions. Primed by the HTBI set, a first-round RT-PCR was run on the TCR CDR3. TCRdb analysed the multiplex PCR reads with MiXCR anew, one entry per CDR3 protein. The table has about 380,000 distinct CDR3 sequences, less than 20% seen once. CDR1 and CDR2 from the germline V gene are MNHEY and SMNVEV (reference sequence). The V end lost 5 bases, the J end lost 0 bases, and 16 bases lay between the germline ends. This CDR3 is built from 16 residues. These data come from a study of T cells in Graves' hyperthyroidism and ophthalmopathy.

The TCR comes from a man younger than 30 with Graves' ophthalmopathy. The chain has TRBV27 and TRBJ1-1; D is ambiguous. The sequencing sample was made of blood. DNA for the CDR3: TGTGCCAGCAGTCCTCAGGACGGAAGGATGAACACTGAAGCTTTCTTT. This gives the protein CASSPQDGRMNTEAFF.